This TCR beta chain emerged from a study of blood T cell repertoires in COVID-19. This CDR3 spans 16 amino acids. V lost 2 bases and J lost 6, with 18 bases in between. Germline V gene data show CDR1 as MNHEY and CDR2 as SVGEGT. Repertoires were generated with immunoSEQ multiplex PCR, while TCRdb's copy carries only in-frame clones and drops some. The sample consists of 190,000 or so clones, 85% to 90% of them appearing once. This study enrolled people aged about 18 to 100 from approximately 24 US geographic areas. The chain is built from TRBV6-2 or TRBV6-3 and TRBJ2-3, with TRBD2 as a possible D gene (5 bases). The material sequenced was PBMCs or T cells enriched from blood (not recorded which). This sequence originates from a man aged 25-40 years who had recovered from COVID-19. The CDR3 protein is CASSYRLGVARDTQYF. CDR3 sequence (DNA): TGTGCCAGCAGTTACCGACTCGGCGTAGCGAGGGATACGCAGTATTTT.